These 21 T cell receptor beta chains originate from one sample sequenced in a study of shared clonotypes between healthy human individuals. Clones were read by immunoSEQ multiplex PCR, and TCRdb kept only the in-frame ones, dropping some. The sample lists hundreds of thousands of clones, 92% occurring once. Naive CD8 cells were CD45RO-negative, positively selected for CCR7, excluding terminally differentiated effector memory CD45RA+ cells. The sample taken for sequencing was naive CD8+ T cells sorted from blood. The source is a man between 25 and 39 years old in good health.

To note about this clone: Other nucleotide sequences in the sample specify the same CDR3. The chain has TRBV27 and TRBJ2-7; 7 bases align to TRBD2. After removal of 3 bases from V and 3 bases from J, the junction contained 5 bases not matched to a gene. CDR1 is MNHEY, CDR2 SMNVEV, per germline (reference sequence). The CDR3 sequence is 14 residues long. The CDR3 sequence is CASSLEREGYEQYF. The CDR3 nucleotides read TGTGCCAGCAGTTTGGAAAGGGAGGGCTACGAGCAGTACTTC.

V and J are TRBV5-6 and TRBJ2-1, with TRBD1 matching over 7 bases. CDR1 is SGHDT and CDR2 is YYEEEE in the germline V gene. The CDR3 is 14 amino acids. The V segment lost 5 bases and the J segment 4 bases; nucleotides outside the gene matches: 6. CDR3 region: CASRPGQSYNEQFF. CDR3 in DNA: TGTGCCAGCAGACCGGGACAGTCGTACAATGAGCAGTTCTTC.

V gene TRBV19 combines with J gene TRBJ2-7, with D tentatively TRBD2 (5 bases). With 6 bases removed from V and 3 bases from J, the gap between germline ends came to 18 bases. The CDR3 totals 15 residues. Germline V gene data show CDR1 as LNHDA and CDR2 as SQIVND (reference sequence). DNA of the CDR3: TGTGCCAGTAGCATTTTACACACGGGGATCTACGAGCAGTACTTC. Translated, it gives CASSILHTGIYEQYF. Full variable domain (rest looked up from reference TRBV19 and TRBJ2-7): DGGITQSPKYLFRKEGQNVTLSCEQNLNHDAMYWYRQDPGQGLRLIYYSQIVNDFQKGDIAEGYSVSREKKESFPLTVTSAQKNPTAFYLCASSILHTGIYEQYFGPGTRLTVT.

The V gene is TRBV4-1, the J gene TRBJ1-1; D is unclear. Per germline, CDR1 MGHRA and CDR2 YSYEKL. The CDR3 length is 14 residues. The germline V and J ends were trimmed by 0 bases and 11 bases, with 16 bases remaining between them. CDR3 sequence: CASSQEPILDAAFF. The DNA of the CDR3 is TGCGCCAGCAGCCAAGAGCCGATCCTGGATGCGGCTTTCTTT.

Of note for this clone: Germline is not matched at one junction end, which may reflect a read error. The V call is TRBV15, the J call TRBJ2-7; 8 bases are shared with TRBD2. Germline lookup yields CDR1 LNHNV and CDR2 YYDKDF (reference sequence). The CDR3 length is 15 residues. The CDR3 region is CATSREAGDSYEQYF. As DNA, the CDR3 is TGTGCCACCAGCCGAGAAGCGGGAGATAGCTACGAGCAGTACTTC.

The CDR3 is CASSLIPSSYEQYF. The CDR3 DNA reads as TGTGCCAGCTCACTTATCCCGAGCTCCTACGAGCAGTACTTC. V is TRBV27 and J is TRBJ2-7; no clear D. CDR3 size: 14 residues. Germline lookup yields CDR1 MNHEY and CDR2 SMNVEV (reference sequence). Trimming removed 8 bases at V and 0 bases at J, with 14 bases between.

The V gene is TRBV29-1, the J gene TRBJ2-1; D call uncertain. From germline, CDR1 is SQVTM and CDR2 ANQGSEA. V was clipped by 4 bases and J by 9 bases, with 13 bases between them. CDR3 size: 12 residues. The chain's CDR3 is CSVVMAFPEQFF. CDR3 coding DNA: TGCAGCGTTGTGATGGCATTTCCTGAGCAGTTCTTC.

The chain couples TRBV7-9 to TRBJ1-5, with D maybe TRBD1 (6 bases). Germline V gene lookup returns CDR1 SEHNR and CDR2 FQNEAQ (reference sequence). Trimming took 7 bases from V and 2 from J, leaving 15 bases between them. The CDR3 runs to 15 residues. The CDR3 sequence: CASTIEGDGNQPQHF. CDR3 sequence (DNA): TGTGCCAGCACCATAGAGGGGGATGGCAATCAGCCCCAGCATTTT.

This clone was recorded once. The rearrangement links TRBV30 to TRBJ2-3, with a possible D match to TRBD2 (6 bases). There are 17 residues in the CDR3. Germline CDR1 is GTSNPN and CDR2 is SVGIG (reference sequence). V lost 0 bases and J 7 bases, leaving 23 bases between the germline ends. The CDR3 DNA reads TGTGCCTGGAGTGTACGGAGGCGGGAACCCACCAGGAATACGCAGTATTTT. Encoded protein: CAWSVRRREPTRNTQYF.

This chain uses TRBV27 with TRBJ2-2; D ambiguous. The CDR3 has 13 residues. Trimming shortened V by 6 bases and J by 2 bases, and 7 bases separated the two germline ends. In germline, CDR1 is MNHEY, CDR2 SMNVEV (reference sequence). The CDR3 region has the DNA TGTGCCAGCAGCTCCATTAACACCGGGGAGCTGTTTTTT. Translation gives CASSSINTGELFF.

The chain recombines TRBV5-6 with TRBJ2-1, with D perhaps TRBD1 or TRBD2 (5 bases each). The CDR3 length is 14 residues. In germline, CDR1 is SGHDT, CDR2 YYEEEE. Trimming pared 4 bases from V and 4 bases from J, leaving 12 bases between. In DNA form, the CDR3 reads TGTGCCAGCAGCCCCGGGACGCAATACAATGAGCAGTTCTTC. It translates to CASSPGTQYNEQFF.

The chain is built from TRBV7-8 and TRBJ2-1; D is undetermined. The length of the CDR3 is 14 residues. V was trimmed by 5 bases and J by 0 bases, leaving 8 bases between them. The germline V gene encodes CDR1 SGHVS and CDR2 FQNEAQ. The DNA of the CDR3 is TGTGCCAGCAGCGTCACGAGCTCCTACAATGAGCAGTTCTTC. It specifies CASSVTSSYNEQFF.

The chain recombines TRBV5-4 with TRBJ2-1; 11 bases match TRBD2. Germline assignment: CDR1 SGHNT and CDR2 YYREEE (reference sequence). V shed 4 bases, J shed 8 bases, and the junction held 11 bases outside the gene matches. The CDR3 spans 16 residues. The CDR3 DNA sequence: TGTGCCAGCAGCATCCCCGGACTAGCGGGTGTGGATGAGCAGTTCTTC. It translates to CASSIPGLAGVDEQFF.

Written as DNA, the CDR3 is TGTGCCAGCAGCTTAGAAGGGGTTCAGCCCCAGCATTTT. It translates to CASSLEGVQPQHF. This sequence joins TRBV7-9 and TRBJ1-5; possible D gene TRBD1, 5 bases. This CDR3 is built from 13 residues. The V and J ends lost 1 base and 6 bases respectively, with 7 bases between them. Germline V lookup: CDR1 SEHNR, CDR2 FQNEAQ (reference sequence).

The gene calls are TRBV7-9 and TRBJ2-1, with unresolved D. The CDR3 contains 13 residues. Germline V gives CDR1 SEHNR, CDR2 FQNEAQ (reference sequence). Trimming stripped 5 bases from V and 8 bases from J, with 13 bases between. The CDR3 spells CASSPKGSDEQFF. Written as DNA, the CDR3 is TGTGCCAGCAGCCCGAAGGGCTCGGATGAGCAGTTCTTC.

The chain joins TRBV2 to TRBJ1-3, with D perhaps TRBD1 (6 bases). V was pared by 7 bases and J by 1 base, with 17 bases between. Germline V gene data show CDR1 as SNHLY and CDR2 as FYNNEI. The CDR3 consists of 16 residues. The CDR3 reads CASIGPRGFSGNTIYF. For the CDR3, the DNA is TGTGCCAGCATAGGCCCGAGGGGGTTTTCTGGAAACACCATATATTTT.

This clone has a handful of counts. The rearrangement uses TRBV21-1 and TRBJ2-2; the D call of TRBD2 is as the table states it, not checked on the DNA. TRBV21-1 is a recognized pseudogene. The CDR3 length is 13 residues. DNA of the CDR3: TGTGCCCCAGGGGAGGGGTCGAACGGGGAGCTGTTTTTT. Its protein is CAPGEGSNGELFF.

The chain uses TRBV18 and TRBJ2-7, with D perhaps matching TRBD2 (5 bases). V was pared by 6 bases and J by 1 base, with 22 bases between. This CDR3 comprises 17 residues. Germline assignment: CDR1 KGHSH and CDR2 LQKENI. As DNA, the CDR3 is TGTGCCAGCTCCAGTCCCCCCGGGAATTATCGGTCCTACGAGCAGTACTTC. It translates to CASSSPPGNYRSYEQYF.

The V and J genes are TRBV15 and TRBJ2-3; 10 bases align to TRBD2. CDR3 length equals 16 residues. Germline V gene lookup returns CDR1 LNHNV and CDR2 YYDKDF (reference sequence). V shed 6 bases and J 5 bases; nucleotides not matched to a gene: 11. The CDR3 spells CATRIRAGGPEDTQYF. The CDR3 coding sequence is TGTGCCACCAGGATACGAGCGGGAGGGCCTGAAGATACGCAGTATTTT.

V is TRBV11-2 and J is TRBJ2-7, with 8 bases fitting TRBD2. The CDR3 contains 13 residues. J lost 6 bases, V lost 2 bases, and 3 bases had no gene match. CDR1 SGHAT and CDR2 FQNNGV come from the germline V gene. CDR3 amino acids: CASSLLLAVEQYF. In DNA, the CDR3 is TGTGCCAGCAGCTTACTACTAGCGGTCGAGCAGTACTTC.

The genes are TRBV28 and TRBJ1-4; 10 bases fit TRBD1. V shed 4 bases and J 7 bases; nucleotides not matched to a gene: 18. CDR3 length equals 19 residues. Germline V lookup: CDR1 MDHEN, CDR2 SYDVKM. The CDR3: CASSSSFGTGVIPGEKLFF. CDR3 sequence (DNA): TGTGCCAGCAGTTCTTCTTTTGGGACAGGGGTTATTCCAGGTGAAAAACTGTTTTTT.